Below, one T cell receptor beta chain is given with its context. Looked up from germline, CDR1 is SGHRS and CDR2 is YFSETQ. The CDR3 totals 15 residues. The V segment lost 4 bases and the J segment 7 bases; nucleotides outside the gene matches: 8. The data derive from a study of blood T cell repertoires in COVID-19. Study as a whole: The study drew acute and convalescent COVID-19 samples from the United States, Italy and Spain. The cDNA or gDNA used as material had been derived from T cells, B-cell-depleted T cells, or PBMCs.

How the authors handled the data: Reference gene primer amplification in the assay estimated nucleated cell counts. Libraries were prepared by immunoSEQ multiplex PCR; TCRdb keeps only in-frame clonotypes and omits some of them. From that table come the V and J calls and clone size; the DNA was used to work out D and trimming. Counted here are 150,000 to 200,000 clones, more than 80% occurring once; the ten biggest clones make up approximately 8.9%. This chain connects TRBV5-1 to TRBJ1-5; 10 bases agree with TRBD1. The sample was peripheral blood. The receptor was derived from a woman aged 55 to 70 with acute or convalescent COVID-19. The CDR3 region has the DNA TGCGCCAGCAGCCCAGGGACAGGGGTAAGGCAGCCCCAGCATTTT. This translates into CASSPGTGVRQPQHF.